Listed below are T cell receptor beta chains from one sample, sequenced in a study of CXCR3-negative and CXCR3-positive naive CD8 T cells. TCRdb reanalyzed the 5' RACE reads and collapses them to one entry per CDR3 protein, without DNA. This sample's table reports more than 80,000 distinct CDR3 sequences. The sample taken for sequencing was naive CXCR3+ CD8+ T cells from blood. Receptors were obtained from a human donor in good health. Some clones in this sample may be carry-over from other donors' samples. Each CDR3 is given with its conserved first and last residue.

>TRBJ2-7|TRBV28
CASSLGQRGPGYEQYF
>TRBJ2-1|TRBV20-1
CSARDVRQGINEQFF
>TRBJ2-7|TRBV3-1
CASHRGGASEQYF
>TRBJ2-7|TRBV4-2
CASSQDKGTYEQYF
>TRBJ2-2|TRBV7-9
CASSSSAGVEGTGELFF
>TRBJ1-2|TRBV29-1
CSAEEWERSNYGYTF
>TRBJ1-5|TRBV12-3/TRBV12-4
CASGNIQPQHF
>TRBJ2-2|TRBV7-9
CASRMNTGELFF
>TRBJ2-3|TRBV12-3/TRBV12-4
CASSLITDTQYF
>TRBJ2-2|TRBV10-3
CAISDGTGGHTGELFF
>TRBJ2-7|TRBV5-4
CASSAGQGASYEQYF
>TRBJ2-7|TRBV5-1
CASLDPGNSYEQYF
>TRBJ1-1|TRBV10-3
CATLGRVNTEAFF